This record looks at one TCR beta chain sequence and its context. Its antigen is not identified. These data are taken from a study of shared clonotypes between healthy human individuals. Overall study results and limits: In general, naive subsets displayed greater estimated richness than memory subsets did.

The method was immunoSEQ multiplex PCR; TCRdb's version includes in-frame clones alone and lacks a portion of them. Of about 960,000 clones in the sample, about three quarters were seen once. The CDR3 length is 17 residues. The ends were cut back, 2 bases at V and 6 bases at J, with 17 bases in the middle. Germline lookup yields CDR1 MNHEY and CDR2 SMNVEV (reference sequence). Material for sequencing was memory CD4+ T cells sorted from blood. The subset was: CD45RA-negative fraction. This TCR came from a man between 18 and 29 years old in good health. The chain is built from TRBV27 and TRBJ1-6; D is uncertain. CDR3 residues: CASSLKGIWSRNSPLHF. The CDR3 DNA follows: TGTGCCAGCAGTTTAAAGGGAATCTGGAGTCGTAATTCACCCCTCCACTTT.